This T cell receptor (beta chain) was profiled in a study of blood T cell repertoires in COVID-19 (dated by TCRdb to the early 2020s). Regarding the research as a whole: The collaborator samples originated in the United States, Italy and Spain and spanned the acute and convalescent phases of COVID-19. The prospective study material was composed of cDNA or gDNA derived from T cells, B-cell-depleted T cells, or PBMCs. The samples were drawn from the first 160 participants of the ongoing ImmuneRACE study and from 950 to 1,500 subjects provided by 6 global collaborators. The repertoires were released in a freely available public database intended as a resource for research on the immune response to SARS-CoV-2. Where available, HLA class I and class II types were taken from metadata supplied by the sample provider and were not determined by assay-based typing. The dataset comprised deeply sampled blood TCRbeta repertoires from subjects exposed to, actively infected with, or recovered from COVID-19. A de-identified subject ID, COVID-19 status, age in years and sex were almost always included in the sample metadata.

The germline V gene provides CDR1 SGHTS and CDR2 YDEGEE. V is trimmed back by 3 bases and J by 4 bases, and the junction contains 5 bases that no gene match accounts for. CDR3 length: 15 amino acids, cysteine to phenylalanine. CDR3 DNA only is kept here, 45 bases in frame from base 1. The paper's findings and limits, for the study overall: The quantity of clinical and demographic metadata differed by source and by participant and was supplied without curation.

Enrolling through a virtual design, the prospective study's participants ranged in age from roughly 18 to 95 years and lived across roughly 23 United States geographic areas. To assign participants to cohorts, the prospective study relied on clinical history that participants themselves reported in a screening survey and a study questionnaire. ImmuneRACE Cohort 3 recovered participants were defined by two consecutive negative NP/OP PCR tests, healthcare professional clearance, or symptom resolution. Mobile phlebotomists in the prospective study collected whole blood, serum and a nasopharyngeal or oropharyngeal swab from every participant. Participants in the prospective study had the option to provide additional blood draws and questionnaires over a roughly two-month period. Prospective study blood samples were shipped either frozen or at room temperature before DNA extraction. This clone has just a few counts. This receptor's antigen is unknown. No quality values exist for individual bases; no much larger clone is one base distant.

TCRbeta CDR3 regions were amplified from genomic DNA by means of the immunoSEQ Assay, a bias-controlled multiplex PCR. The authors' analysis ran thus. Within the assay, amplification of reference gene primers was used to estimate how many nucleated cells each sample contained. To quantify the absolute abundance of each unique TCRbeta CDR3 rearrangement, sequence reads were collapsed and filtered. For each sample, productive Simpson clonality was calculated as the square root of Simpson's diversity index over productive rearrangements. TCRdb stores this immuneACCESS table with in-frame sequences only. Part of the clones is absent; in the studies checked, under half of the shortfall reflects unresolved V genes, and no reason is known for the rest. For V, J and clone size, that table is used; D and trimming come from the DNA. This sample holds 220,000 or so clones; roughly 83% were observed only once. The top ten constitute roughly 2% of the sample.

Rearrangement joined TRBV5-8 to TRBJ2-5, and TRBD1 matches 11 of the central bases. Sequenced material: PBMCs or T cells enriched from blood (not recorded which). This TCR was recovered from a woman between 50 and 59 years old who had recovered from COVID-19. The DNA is TGTGCCAGCAGCTCTAGGACAGGGGGCGTAGAGACCCAGTACTTC. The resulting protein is CASSSRTGGVETQYF.